The source of this TCR beta chain is a study of regulatory T cells in long-lasting Graves disease. TCR beta libraries were built with iRepertoire HTBI primers and Arm-PCR of CDR3 regions. TCRdb analysed the multiplex PCR reads with MiXCR anew, one entry per CDR3 protein. This sample has fewer than 400,000 distinct CDR3 sequences, with more than 15% found just once. In its sample, this clonotype was seen many times. Time point: newly diagnosed GD, antithyroid drugs for less than 3 months. Researchers made the TCR library from RNA that was extracted from PBMCs. This sequence was found in a female donor with Graves disease. Sequenced material: peripheral blood mononuclear cells (PBMCs), taken at new diagnosis, from a patient treated with antithyroid drugs.

In DNA, the CDR3 is TGCGCCAGCAGCTTGGCCGGGACAGGGTATCAGCCCCAGCATTTT. Its protein is CASSLAGTGYQPQHF. V is TRBV5-1 and J is TRBJ1-5; TRBD1 aligns across 9 bases. The CDR3 sequence is 15 residues long. Looked up from germline, CDR1 is SGHRS and CDR2 is YFSETQ. The V gene end was trimmed by 0 bases and the J gene end by 5 bases; junction bases not matched to a gene: 3.